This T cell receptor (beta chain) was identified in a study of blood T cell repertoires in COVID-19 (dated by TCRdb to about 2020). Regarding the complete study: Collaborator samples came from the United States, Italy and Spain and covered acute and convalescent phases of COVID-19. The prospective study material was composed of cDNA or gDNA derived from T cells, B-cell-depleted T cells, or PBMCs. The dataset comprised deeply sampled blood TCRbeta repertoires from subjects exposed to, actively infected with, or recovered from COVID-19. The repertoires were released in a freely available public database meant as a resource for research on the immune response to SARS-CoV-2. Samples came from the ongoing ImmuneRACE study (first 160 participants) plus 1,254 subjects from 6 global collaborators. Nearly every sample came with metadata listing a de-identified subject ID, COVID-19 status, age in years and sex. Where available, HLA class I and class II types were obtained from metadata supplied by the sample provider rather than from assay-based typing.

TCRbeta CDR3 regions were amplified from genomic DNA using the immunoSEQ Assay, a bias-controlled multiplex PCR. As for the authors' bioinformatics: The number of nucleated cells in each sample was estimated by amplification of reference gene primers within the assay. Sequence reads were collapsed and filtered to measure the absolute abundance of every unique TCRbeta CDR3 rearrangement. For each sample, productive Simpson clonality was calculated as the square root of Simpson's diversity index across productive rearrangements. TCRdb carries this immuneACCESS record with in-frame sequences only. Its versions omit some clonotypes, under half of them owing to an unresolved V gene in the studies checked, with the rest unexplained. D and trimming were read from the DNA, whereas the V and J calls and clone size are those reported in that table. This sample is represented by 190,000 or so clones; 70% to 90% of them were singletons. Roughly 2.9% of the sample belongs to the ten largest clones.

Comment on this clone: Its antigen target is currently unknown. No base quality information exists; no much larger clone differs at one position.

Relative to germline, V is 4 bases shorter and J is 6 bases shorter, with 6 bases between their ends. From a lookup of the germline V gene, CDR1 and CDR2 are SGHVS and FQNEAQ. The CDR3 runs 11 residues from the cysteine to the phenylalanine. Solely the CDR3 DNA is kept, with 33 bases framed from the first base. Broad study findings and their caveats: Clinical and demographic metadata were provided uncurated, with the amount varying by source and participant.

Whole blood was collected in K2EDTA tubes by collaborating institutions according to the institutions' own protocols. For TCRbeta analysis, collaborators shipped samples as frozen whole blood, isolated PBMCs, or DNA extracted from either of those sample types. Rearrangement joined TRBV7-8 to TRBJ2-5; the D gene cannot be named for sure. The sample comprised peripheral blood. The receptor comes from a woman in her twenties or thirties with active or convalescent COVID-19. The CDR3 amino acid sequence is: CASSSEKTQYF. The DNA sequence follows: TGTGCCAGCAGCTCCGAGAAGACCCAGTACTTC.